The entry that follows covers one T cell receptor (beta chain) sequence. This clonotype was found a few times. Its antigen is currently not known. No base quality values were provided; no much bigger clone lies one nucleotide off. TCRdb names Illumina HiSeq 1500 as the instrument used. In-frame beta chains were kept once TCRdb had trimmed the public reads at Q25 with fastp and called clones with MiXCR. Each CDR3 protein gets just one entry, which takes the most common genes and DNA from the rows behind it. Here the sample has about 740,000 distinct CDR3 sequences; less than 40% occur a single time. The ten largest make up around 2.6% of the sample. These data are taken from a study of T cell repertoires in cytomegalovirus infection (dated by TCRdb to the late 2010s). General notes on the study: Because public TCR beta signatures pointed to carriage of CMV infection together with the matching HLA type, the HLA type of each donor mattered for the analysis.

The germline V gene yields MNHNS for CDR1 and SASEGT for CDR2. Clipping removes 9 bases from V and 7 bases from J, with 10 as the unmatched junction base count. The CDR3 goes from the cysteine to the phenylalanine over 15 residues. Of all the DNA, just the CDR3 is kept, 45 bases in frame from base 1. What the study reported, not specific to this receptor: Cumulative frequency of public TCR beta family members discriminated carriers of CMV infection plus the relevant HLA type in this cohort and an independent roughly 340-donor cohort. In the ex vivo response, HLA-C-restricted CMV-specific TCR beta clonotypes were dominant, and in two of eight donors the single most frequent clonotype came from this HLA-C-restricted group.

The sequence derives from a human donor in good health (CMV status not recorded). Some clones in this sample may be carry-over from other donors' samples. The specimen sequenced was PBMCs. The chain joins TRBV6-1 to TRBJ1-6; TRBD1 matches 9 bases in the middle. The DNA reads TGTGCCAGTGCGATGGACAGGGGCAGCAATTCACCCCTCCACTTT. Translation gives CASAMDRGSNSPLHF.